This T cell receptor beta chain is from a study of siplizumab effects on memory and regulatory T cells (dated by TCRdb to the late 2010s). Regarding the study in general: The effect of the anti-CD2 antibody siplizumab on alloreactive T-cell subsets was examined in allogeneic mixed lymphocyte reactions constructed from human PBMCs. Paper-wide results and their limitations: About 80-96% of proliferating CD4+ or CD8+ clones could not be given a naive or memory phenotype. Unstimulated naive T cells appeared more diverse than memory T cells, and naive cells seemed to contribute substantially to the alloresponse. Because sequences below about 10^-5 frequency were poorly captured, only a minor fraction of alloreactive clones could be mapped to unstimulated subsets. Siplizumab significantly lowered the cumulative frequency of alloreactive sequences that could be traced to unstimulated CD4+ memory T cells. Of the alloreactive CD4+ clones that could be mapped, the Treg-derived share averaged about 67% with siplizumab compared with under 30% in control reactions. The suppressive function of proliferating Tregs from siplizumab cultures was not functionally confirmed.

Comment on this clone: Its binding antigen is unknown. No much larger clone exists at a distance of one base, and base qualities are not known.

The library was generated by the immunoSEQ multiplex PCR assay. Roughly 10^5 TCR templates per sample were assayed on the deep sequencing platform. Genomic DNA extracted from sorted T cells was used for TCRbeta CDR3 sequencing. In the source study's methods: Clonal analysis of TCRbeta CDR3 data was done in the R programming language. Alloreactive CD4+ and CD8+ clones were identified by comparing unstimulated samples to CFSE-low samples taken after the reaction. Regulatory or non-regulatory origin was assigned to alloreactive CD4+ clones by matching of sequences to sorted unstimulated Treg and non-Treg repertoires. This immuneACCESS table, as held by TCRdb, lists in-frame sequences with V and J called but not all clones. Of the missing ones, under half trace to an unresolved V gene in checked studies; the others have no known cause. V and J calls and clone size are those listed in that table; D and trimming were worked out from the DNA. The sample table shows tens of thousands of clones, and about 90% are seen once. Clones ranked in the top ten supply 1.7% of the sample.

Counted from cysteine to phenylalanine, this CDR3 has 15 amino acids. Only the CDR3 DNA is retained, 45 bases long and in frame from the first base. CDR1 and CDR2, looked up from the germline V gene, are SQVTM and ANQGSEA. Between the V and J ends, shortened by 1 base and 0 bases respectively, the junction contains 7 bases. TCRbeta CDR3 sequencing was performed on sorted unstimulated T cells and on proliferating T cells recovered from mixed lymphocyte reactions. Fresh whole blood from approximately ten HLA-typed healthy donors was used to isolate PBMCs. Unstimulated CD4+ regulatory T cells were FACS-sorted to map the origin of alloreactive clones.

The origin of this receptor is a human donor in good health. Sequenced material: Tregs sorted from blood. The rearrangement combines TRBV29-1 with TRBJ2-6; TRBD1 is a possible D gene, resting on 6 matching bases. CDR3 protein: CSVEGGGSGANVLTF. In nucleotide form, the sequence is TGCAGCGTTGAAGGAGGGGGCTCTGGGGCCAACGTCCTGACTTTC.